The clone carrying this TCR beta chain was found a few times. No antigen is known for it. These data belong to a study of T-cell memory formation after mild COVID-19. MiXCR, run by TCRdb on the 5' RACE reads, gives a single entry per CDR3 protein. The sample holds around 440,000 distinct CDR3 sequences, over 15% seen once. Notes on the study in general: CD4+ contracting clones lay mainly in CM and EM, CD8+ ones in EMRA.

The clonotype originates from an adult woman who had mild COVID-19 (a few samples of this study predate the infection). Cell type and time point are not known. The sequencing sample was made of PBMCs or a T cell subset sorted from them (not recorded which).

The CDR3 sequence: CSVSGGHEQYF. CDR3 DNA sequence: TGCAGCGTTTCAGGGGGCCACGAGCAGTACTTC. The rearrangement links TRBV29-1 to TRBJ2-7, with TRBD1 matching over 8 bases. CDR1 is SQVTM, CDR2 ANQGSEA, per germline. The CDR3 is 11 amino acids. J was trimmed by 5 bases and V by 5 bases; bases with no gene match: 2.